Listed below are T cell receptor beta chains from one sample, sequenced in a study of T cells after yellow fever vaccination. TCRdb re-called the 5' RACE reads through MiXCR, storing one row per CDR3 protein. Counted here are fewer than 100,000 distinct CDR3 sequences, over 8% occurring once; the ten biggest clones make up approximately 17%. Sample: CD8+ T cells not binding an NS4B(214-222) dextramer, sorted from PBMCs, taken roughly 15 days after the first yellow fever vaccination. The receptor source for this set is a young man who received the YFV17D yellow fever vaccine. Each CDR3 is given with its conserved first and last residue. The D gene is left open where the match is weak. Only some rows state a clone size, as once, few, many or a class for expanded clones.

. | . | TRBJ2-2 | TRBV20-1 | TGCAGTGCTAGAGATTTGGGCACCGAGGGTGGAGGGGAGCTGTTTTTT | CSARDLGTEGGGELFF
TRBD1 | many | TRBJ1-4 | TRBV3-1 | TGTGCCAGCAGCCAAGGGTCCGACAGGGGCCGACTTAATGAAAAACTGTTTTTT | CASSQGSDRGRLNEKLFF
TRBD1 | few | TRBJ2-7 | TRBV7-2 | TGTGCCAGCAGCCTCGTTAACCCCGGGACAGGGATCTACGAGCAGTACTTC | CASSLVNPGTGIYEQYF
. | . | TRBJ1-2 | TRBV4-2 | TGTGCCAGCAGCCATCCCCGGGACATCCATGGCTACACCTTC | CASSHPRDIHGYTF
. | . | TRBJ1-1 | TRBV4-3 | TGCGCCAGCAGCCCTCGGACGGTTATGAACACTGAAGCTTTCTTT | CASSPRTVMNTEAFF
TRBD1 | few | TRBJ1-1 | TRBV5-1 | TGCGCCAGCAGCGCGACAGGGTCGGCTGAAGCTTTCTTT | CASSATGSAEAFF
. | . | TRBJ2-7 | TRBV7-6 | TGTGCCAGCAGCTTAGAAGCAGGGTACGAGCAGTACTTC | CASSLEAGYEQYF
TRBD1 | many | TRBJ2-1 | TRBV12-3/TRBV12-4 | TGTGCCAGCAGAACCGGGACAGGGGGTGCCAATGAGCAGTTCTTC | CASRTGTGGANEQFF
TRBD2 | . | TRBJ2-3 | TRBV4-2 | TGTGCCAGCAGCCAGGATCAAAGCGGGGTAACGCAGTATTTT | CASSQDQSGVTQYF
. | . | TRBJ1-2 | TRBV20-1 | TGCAGTGCTAGGCCCCAGACGGATGGCTACACCTTC | CSARPQTDGYTF
. | . | TRBJ2-2 | TRBV13 | TGTGCCAGCAGAAGGGGGGCGAACACCGGGGAGCTGTTTTTT | CASRRGANTGELFF
. | few | TRBJ2-1 | TRBV15 | TGTGCCACCAGCGCACCCGACAGATCGTCCTACAATGAGCAGTTCTTC | CATSAPDRSSYNEQFF
. | many | TRBJ1-1 | TRBV7-9 | TGTGCCAGCAGCCCCGTTTCAGTGAACACTGAAGCTTTCTTT | CASSPVSVNTEAFF
TRBD2 | . | TRBJ2-1 | TRBV3-1 | TGTGCCAGCAGCCATCTAGCGGGGGGATGGAATGAGCAGTTCTTC | CASSHLAGGWNEQFF
TRBD2 | . | TRBJ2-3 | TRBV7-2 | TGTGCCAGCAGCTCCTGGGAACTAGCGGGTACCACAGATACGCAGTATTTT | CASSSWELAGTTDTQYF
TRBD1 | few | TRBJ2-1 | TRBV6-5 | TGTGCCAGCAGTTACTCGACAGGGGGCAGGTCGGATGAGCAGTTCTTC | CASSYSTGGRSDEQFF
TRBD2 | few | TRBJ2-3 | TRBV4-3 | TGCGCCAGCAGCTTAGCAGTAGCGGGGGCCACAGATACGCAGTATTTT | CASSLAVAGATDTQYF
TRBD1 | . | TRBJ1-2 | TRBV11-2 | TGTGCCAGCAGCTTCACCGGGACAGGGGACGGCTACACCTTC | CASSFTGTGDGYTF
. | . | TRBJ2-2 | TRBV6-5 | TGTGCCAGCAGTTACTCTCCGGGGGCCGGCGGGGAGCTGTTTTTT | CASSYSPGAGGELFF
. | . | TRBJ2-1 | TRBV7-8 | TGTGCCAGCAGCCCGGCCGAAGGGAATGAGCAGTTCTTC | CASSPAEGNEQFF
. | . | TRBJ2-4 | TRBV5-1 | TGCGCCAGCAGCTTGCCAGTACTAGCCAAAAACATTCAGTACTTC | CASSLPVLAKNIQYF
TRBD2 | . | TRBJ2-3 | TRBV6-5 | TGTGCCAGCAGTTCGGCCCGGGCTAGCGGAGGGGGCACAGATACGCAGTATTTT | CASSSARASGGGTDTQYF
TRBD2 | few | TRBJ2-3 | TRBV7-2 | TGTGCCAGCAGCTCCCTAGCGGGGGACGGCACAGATACGCAGTATTTT | CASSSLAGDGTDTQYF
. | many | TRBJ2-3 | TRBV11-2 | TGTGCCAGCAGACCCTGGGGGAAACATCTCATTAGCACAGATACGCAGTATTTT | CASRPWGKHLISTDTQYF
TRBD2 | few | TRBJ2-1 | TRBV6-2/TRBV6-3 | TGTGCCAGCAGTTACGCGGGACTAGCGGGGGAAGCTGAGCAGTTCTTC | CASSYAGLAGEAEQFF
. | . | TRBJ2-1 | TRBV9 | TGTGCCAGCAGCGCCACGGCGGGGTGGAGCTCCTACAATGAGCAGTTCTTC | CASSATAGWSSYNEQFF
TRBD2 | . | TRBJ2-5 | TRBV4-3 | TGCGCCAGCAGCCAAGATCGGGGGGGCCTGGAGACCCAGTACTTC | CASSQDRGGLETQYF
. | few | TRBJ2-1 | TRBV11-1 | TGTGCCAGCAGCTTAGCCCGGGCCTCACCCGGGTTAACCATCCAGAGCTCCTACAATGAGCAGTTCTTC | CASSLARASPGLTIQSSYNEQFF
. | . | TRBJ1-1 | TRBV7-9 | TGTGCCAGCAGCTTCGGACCCGGGAACACTGAAGCTTTCTTT | CASSFGPGNTEAFF
. | . | TRBJ2-7 | TRBV6-5 | TGTGCCAGCAGTTCCCTGCCGGGGATGACCTACGAGCAGTACTTC | CASSSLPGMTYEQYF
TRBD1 | few | TRBJ1-1 | TRBV5-5 | TGTGCCAGCAGCCGGGACAGCTACACTGAAGCTTTCTTT | CASSRDSYTEAFF
. | few | TRBJ2-5 | TRBV7-2 | TGTGCCAGCAGCGCACCTTCAAAGCCCCAAGAGACCCAGTACTTC | CASSAPSKPQETQYF
TRBD1 | . | TRBJ2-3 | TRBV12-3/TRBV12-4 | TGTGCCTGCAGTCGCCTCTGGGACAGGGTCAATAGCACAGATACGCAGTATTTT | CACSRLWDRVNSTDTQYF
. | few | TRBJ2-1 | TRBV12-3/TRBV12-4 | TGTGCCAGCACCCAGGGTGGCGAGCAGTTCTTC | CASTQGGEQFF
. | once | TRBJ2-3 | TRBV4-3 | TGCGCCAGCAGCCACGCACGGGGCACAGATACGCAGTATTTT | CASSHARGTDTQYF
. | . | TRBJ2-1 | TRBV12-3/TRBV12-4 | TGTGCCAGCAGTACGGGACCGAACAATGAGCAGTTCTTC | CASSTGPNNEQFF
. | . | TRBJ2-5 | TRBV12-3/TRBV12-4 | TGTGCCAGCAGTGCCCCGGGGTCAGCGGGCAAACAAGAGACCCAGTACTTC | CASSAPGSAGKQETQYF
. | few | TRBJ2-4 | TRBV4-1 | TGCGCCAGCAGCCAACAAAATACCCAAAACATTCAGTACTTC | CASSQQNTQNIQYF
. | few | TRBJ2-7 | TRBV3-1 | TGTGCCAGCAGCCAAGTTTGGACGGGCGGCGGCGAGCAGTACTTC | CASSQVWTGGGEQYF
. | few | TRBJ2-3 | TRBV7-2 | TGTGCCAGCAGCGTCCCTCGGGTGGGGACTAGCACAGATACGCAGTATTTT | CASSVPRVGTSTDTQYF
. | . | TRBJ2-1 | TRBV4-1 | TGCGCCAGCAGCCTAGCACTCTACAATGAGCAGTTCTTC | CASSLALYNEQFF
TRBD2 | . | TRBJ2-7 | TRBV14 | TGTGCCAGCAGCCAGGAATATCTAGCGGGGGCCGGCGAGCAGTACTTC | CASSQEYLAGAGEQYF
. | . | TRBJ2-3 | TRBV2 | TGTGCCAGCAGGGACTTCTCTAGCACAGATACGCAGTATTTT | CASRDFSSTDTQYF
. | many | TRBJ1-1 | TRBV29-1 | TGCAGCGCCCCGGTCCTGGGGGGGACTGAAGCTTTCTTT | CSAPVLGGTEAFF
TRBD1 | . | TRBJ1-1 | TRBV7-6 | TGTGCCAGCAGCTCACTTAGTTCCGCAGGGGGCCGGACTGAAGCTTTCTTT | CASSSLSSAGGRTEAFF
. | few | TRBJ2-5 | TRBV3-1 | TGTGCCAGCAGCCAAGAAGATGAAGATTTCCAAGAGACCCAGTACTTC | CASSQEDEDFQETQYF
TRBD1 | . | TRBJ1-1 | TRBV12-3/TRBV12-4 | TGTGCCAGCAGCCAGACAGGGTCTGAAGCTTTCTTT | CASSQTGSEAFF
TRBD2 | few | TRBJ2-2 | TRBV7-9 | TGTGCCAGCATCGTACTAGCGGGAGACACCGGGGAGCTGTTTTTT | CASIVLAGDTGELFF
. | . | TRBJ1-6 | TRBV4-1 | TGCGCCAGCAGCCAGCCGGGGCTAAACTCCTATAATTCACCCCTCCACTTT | CASSQPGLNSYNSPLHF
TRBD1 | many | TRBJ2-2 | TRBV4-3 | TGCGCCAGCAGCCAATTCGGACAGGGGGCCGGGGAGCTGTTTTTT | CASSQFGQGAGELFF
TRBD2 | . | TRBJ2-1 | TRBV6-1 | TGTGCCAGCGGGCGGGGGATTTCCTACAATGAGCAGTTCTTC | CASGRGISYNEQFF
. | few | TRBJ1-5 | TRBV6-1 | TGTGCCAGCAGGAACAAAGAAATTCAGCCCCAGCATTTT | CASRNKEIQPQHF
. | medium-sized | TRBJ1-2 | TRBV12-3/TRBV12-4 | TGTGCCAGCAGTTTTAACAGCTTGAGGGGCTACACCTTC | CASSFNSLRGYTF
TRBD1 | . | TRBJ2-5 | TRBV7-6 | TGTGCCAGCACCTATGCCCCAGGGGGCCAAGAGACCCAGTACTTC | CASTYAPGGQETQYF
. | . | TRBJ2-7 | TRBV5-4 | TGTGCCAGCAGCGGGGCGACAGCCGGGGGAGAGCAGTACTTC | CASSGATAGGEQYF